Detailed here is one TCR beta chain. These data come from a study of cytomegalovirus exposure and HLA in healthy donors. TCRdb keeps only in-frame clones here, not all; method: immunoSEQ multiplex PCR. Here the sample spans 280,000 or so clones, over 75% being singletons. The CDR3 runs to 16 residues. Germline V CDR1 and CDR2: SGHRS, YFSETQ. With 4 bases clipped from V and 1 base from J, the junction kept 10 bases outside the gene matches. The sequencing sample was made of PBMCs. The chain is built from TRBV5-1 and TRBJ1-1; 7 bases fit TRBD1. The TCR comes from a young woman in good health and CMV-seronegative. The CDR3 here is CASSLIAGQRNTEAFF. CDR3 in DNA: TGCGCCAGCAGCCTTATAGCGGGACAGCGGAACACTGAAGCTTTCTTT.